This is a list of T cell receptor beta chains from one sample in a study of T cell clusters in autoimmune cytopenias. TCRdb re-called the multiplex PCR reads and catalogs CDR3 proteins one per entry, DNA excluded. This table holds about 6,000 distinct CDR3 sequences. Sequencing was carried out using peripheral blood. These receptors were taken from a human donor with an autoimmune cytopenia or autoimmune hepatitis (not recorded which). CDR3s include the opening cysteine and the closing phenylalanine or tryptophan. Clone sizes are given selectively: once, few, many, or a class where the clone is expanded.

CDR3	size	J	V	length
CASIQRGAMSTDTQYF	medium-sized	TRBJ2-3	TRBV6-5	16
CASSSTREVGEAFF	-	TRBJ1-1	TRBV11-3	14
CASSDGTGGNEQFF	medium-sized	TRBJ2-1	TRBV6-4	14
CARREGRENEQFF	-	TRBJ2-1	TRBV6-2/TRBV6-3	13
CASSEGQGKDEQYF	medium-sized	TRBJ2-7	TRBV5-4	14
CASSHRTGGRGHNEQFF	-	TRBJ2-1	TRBV19	17
CASSFTSVEQFF	medium-sized	TRBJ2-1	TRBV12-3/TRBV12-4	12
CASRRGTGGEKLFF	medium-sized	TRBJ1-4	TRBV27	14
CASSPDTGLGGYTF	medium-sized	TRBJ1-2	TRBV12-3/TRBV12-4	14
CASSLGQMYGYTF	medium-sized	TRBJ1-2	TRBV27	13
CSAPRGEEKLFF	medium-sized	TRBJ1-4	TRBV20-1	12
CASSPQGGRDQPQHF	-	TRBJ1-5	TRBV18	15
CSQRRDGVYGYTF	-	TRBJ1-2	TRBV20-1	13
CASSYSGQAPYGYTF	-	TRBJ1-2	TRBV6-2/TRBV6-3	15
CASSLLGTSTSSYNEQFF	-	TRBJ2-1	TRBV27	18
CASSADRGGVYEQYF	medium-sized	TRBJ2-7	TRBV11-3	15
CASSLAGTGRIYGYTF	-	TRBJ1-2	TRBV5-4	16
CASSLAREDTEAFF	-	TRBJ1-1	TRBV11-3	14
CASSFTRTDTQYF	medium-sized	TRBJ2-3	TRBV27	13
CASSPQETEDGYTF	medium-sized	TRBJ1-2	TRBV18	14
CASSLVGGETQYF	medium-sized	TRBJ2-5	TRBV11-3	13
CASSLDMAVTEAFF	-	TRBJ1-1	TRBV11-3	14
CASSPLSLRGEKLFF	medium-sized	TRBJ1-4	TRBV6-5	15
CASSLTLGVQETQYF	-	TRBJ2-5	TRBV7-6	15
CSVETGEDYGYTF	medium-sized	TRBJ1-2	TRBV29-1	13
CASSLTSGGAVGGELFF	-	TRBJ2-2	TRBV5-4	17
CAWSSLKEKLFF	medium-sized	TRBJ1-4	TRBV30	12
CASSSRQGQETQYF	-	TRBJ2-5	TRBV18	14
CATSSYTGGVSDGYTF	medium-sized	TRBJ1-2	TRBV15	16
CAGIPRVGSPLHF	-	TRBJ1-6	TRBV6-6	13
CASSFGNTEAFF	-	TRBJ1-1	TRBV11-3	12
CASIPLGPNTEAFF	-	TRBJ1-1	TRBV6-5	14
CASSPTGGSGNTIYF	medium-sized	TRBJ1-3	TRBV11-3	15
CASSSGLAGGDTQYF	-	TRBJ2-3	TRBV13	15
CASRPPSTDTQYF	medium-sized	TRBJ2-3	TRBV19	13
CASSPSSGGGTQYF	-	TRBJ2-3	TRBV5-6	14
CASSLDGGGGTDTQYF	-	TRBJ2-3	TRBV11-3	16
CASGDRDRGVGYTF	-	TRBJ1-2	TRBV11-3	14
CASSQGQGRETQYF	-	TRBJ2-5	TRBV7-9	14
CASSFGPYSNQPQHF	-	TRBJ1-5	TRBV11-2	15
CASRSGNTQYF	medium-sized	TRBJ2-3	TRBV6-5	11
CATGGTSTDTQYF	medium-sized	TRBJ2-3	TRBV19	13
CASSLGGEQYF	-	TRBJ2-7	TRBV5-5	11
CASSIDKQTSQPQHF	-	TRBJ1-5	TRBV19	15
CASSIGGQRNTEAFF	-	TRBJ1-1	TRBV19	15
CASSLVTSGQETQYF	-	TRBJ2-5	TRBV5-1	15
CASSQEGYEHTDTQYF	medium-sized	TRBJ2-3	TRBV4-3	16
CASSLDATQPQHF	-	TRBJ1-5	TRBV12-3/TRBV12-4	13
CASRGLAAYYEQYF	medium-sized	TRBJ2-7	TRBV6-5	14
CASSPGTGVDYGYTF	medium-sized	TRBJ1-2	TRBV18	15